These 8 T cell receptor beta chains originate from one sample sequenced in a study of T-cell reconstitution after alpha-beta-depleted transplantation in children. The TCRbeta library incorporated unique molecular identifiers. TCRdb passed the PCR reads through MiXCR, listing each CDR3 protein once. Of about 980,000 distinct CDR3 sequences listed, around 30% are singletons. Specimen: PBMCs, mostly from graft donor cells, collected 360 days after TCRalphabeta/CD19-depleted stem cell transplant. The receptor set was obtained from a boy under three years old who had a stem cell transplant for SCID, so the T cells may come from the graft donor.

This clonotype has only one observation. The J gene is TRBJ1-5, the V gene TRBV7-9, with TRBD1 matching over 11 bases. Germline V gene lookup returns CDR1 SEHNR and CDR2 FQNEAQ (reference sequence). CDR3 length equals 17 residues. V shed 5 bases, J shed 3 bases, and the junction held 9 bases outside the gene matches. As DNA, the CDR3 is TGTGCCAGCAGCCTCGGGACAGGGGGACGGAACAATCAGCCCCAGCATTTT. Its translation is CASSLGTGGRNNQPQHF.

The chain employs TRBV13 and TRBJ2-1, with D possibly being TRBD2 (7 bases). The V gene lost 5 bases and the J gene lost 4 bases, with 21 bases spanning the gap. CDR1 is PRHDT and CDR2 is FYEKMQ in the germline V gene (reference sequence). The CDR3 consists of 17 residues. In DNA form, the CDR3 reads TGTGCCAGCAGCCCCACAGAGGGCGGGGGCCCATACAATGAGCAGTTCTTC. Its translation is CASSPTEGGGPYNEQFF.

V and J are TRBV3-1 and TRBJ1-6; a possible D gene is TRBD1 (5 bases). V was trimmed by 3 bases and J by 1 base, leaving 10 bases between them. CDR1 is LGHDT and CDR2 is YNNKEL in the germline V gene (reference sequence). The CDR3 totals 16 residues. DNA for the CDR3: TGTGCCAGCAGCCACGGGGGTGAGTCCTATAATTCACCCCTCCACTTT. Protein sequence: CASSHGGESYNSPLHF.

The CDR3 loop is CASNSGVRGQPQHF. The CDR3 nucleotides read TGTGCCAGTAACAGTGGGGTCCGAGGTCAGCCCCAGCATTTT. The chain combines TRBV2 with TRBJ1-5; no reliable D call. V gave up 9 bases and J gave up 6 bases, with 18 bases separating them. The CDR3 totals 14 residues. Germline V gene lookup returns CDR1 SNHLY and CDR2 FYNNEI.

The V and J genes are TRBV24-1 and TRBJ1-4; D uncertain. This CDR3 is built from 13 residues. The ends were cut back, 2 bases at V and 12 bases at J, with 12 bases in the middle. Germline V gene sequence: CDR1 KGHDR, CDR2 SFDVKD. The CDR3 DNA follows: TGTGCCACCAGTGATTCTGTGTCCGACCAACTGTTTTTT. The encoded protein is CATSDSVSDQLFF.

Only a few counts were recorded for this clonotype. This sequence joins TRBV12-3 or TRBV12-4 and TRBJ2-7; the match to TRBD1 covers 7 bases. This CDR3 is 15 amino acids long. V was pared by 5 bases and J by 1 base, with 8 bases of the junction left unmatched. CDR3 in DNA: TGTGCCAGCAGTCCCGGACAGGTGTTTTCCTACGAGCAGTACTTC. It yields the protein CASSPGQVFSYEQYF.

This clonotype was counted a few times. This chain links TRBV20-1 with TRBJ2-5; TRBD2 matches 12 bases. Germline V gene lookup returns CDR1 DFQATT and CDR2 SNEGSKA (reference sequence). J lost 4 bases, V lost 1 base, and 4 bases had no gene match. This CDR3 has 15 residues. The DNA of the CDR3 is TGCAGTGCTAGAGGACTAGCGGGGGTCGGAGAGACCCAGTACTTC. Its translation: CSARGLAGVGETQYF.

This clonotype was seen a few times. This sequence joins TRBV6-1 and TRBJ2-4; D might be TRBD1 (5 bases). Germline CDR1 MNHNS, CDR2 SASEGT. The CDR3 is 15 residues long. Trimming cost V 5 bases and J 9 bases, with 20 bases left between them. CDR3 DNA sequence: TGTGCCAGCAGTCCCAATGTGGCAGGGCGGACCATTCAGTACTTC. This encodes CASSPNVAGRTIQYF.